This TCR beta chain was recovered during a study of cytomegalovirus exposure and HLA in healthy donors. Study conclusions and caveats: Among the most significant clusters, several appeared linked to common viral pathogens in a later analysis. TRBV6-2, TRBV6-3 and some other V segments were unresolvable in 87-base-pair reads.

Concerning this clone: The antigen remains undetermined.

In the PCR, 60 Vbeta and 13 Jbeta primers were used. Generated by immunoSEQ multiplex PCR, the TCRdb table keeps only in-frame clones and is missing some. The data show about 130,000 clones, roughly a tenth seen once. The V and J ends lost 4 bases and 3 bases respectively, with 13 bases between them. The CDR3 has 14 amino acids. Germline CDR1 SNHLY, CDR2 FYNNEI. The J gene is TRBJ2-7, the V gene TRBV2; a possible D gene is TRBD2 (5 bases). Sequencing input: PBMCs. The TCR comes from a woman aged 18-29 years in good health and CMV-seropositive. Here the CDR3 reads CASSVEGPHYEQYF. The CDR3 coding sequence is TGTGCCAGCAGTGTAGAGGGTCCACACTACGAGCAGTACTTC. The entire variable domain, with the rest obtained from reference TRBV2 and TRBJ2-7, is as follows: EPEVTQTPSHQVTQMGQEVILRCVPISNHLYFYWYRQILGQKVEFLVSFYNNEISEKSEIFDDQFSVERPDGSNFTLKIRSTKLEDSAMYFCASSVEGPHYEQYFGPGTRLTVT.